This entry lists 12 T cell receptor beta chains sequenced from one sample in a study of control samples from healthy donors and cancer patients. The protocol was immunoSEQ multiplex PCR, while the TCRdb copy is restricted to in-frame clones and leaves out a portion. The sample yields under 200,000 clones, 96% seen once. Sequenced sample: blood. Every receptor here comes from a woman aged 30 to 39 in good health.

The rearrangement joins TRBV7-2 to TRBJ2-3; TRBD2 matches at 10 bases. CDR3 length: 15 amino acids. Germline assignment: CDR1 SGHTA and CDR2 FQGNSA. With V trimmed by 4 bases and J by 0 bases, 1 base remained unmatched. The DNA of the CDR3 is TGTGCCAGCAGCTCGGGACTAGCGAGCACAGATACGCAGTATTTT. The encoded protein is CASSSGLASTDTQYF. The entire variable domain, with the rest obtained from reference TRBV7-2 and TRBJ2-3, is as follows: GAGVSQSPSNKVTEKGKDVELRCDPISGHTALYWYRQSLGQGLEFLIYFQGNSAPDKSGLPSDRFSAERTGGSVSTLTIQRTQQEDSAVYLCASSSGLASTDTQYFGPGTRLTVL.

The V and J genes are TRBV5-1 and TRBJ2-7; D uncertain. Trimming left V 4 bases short and J 2 bases short, with 10 bases between. Germline values: CDR1 SGHRS, CDR2 YFSETQ. The CDR3 has 13 residues. CDR3 sequence reads: CASSPYGTYEQYF. The CDR3 coding sequence is TGCGCCAGCAGCCCCTATGGAACCTACGAGCAGTACTTC. Based on the CDR3 plus reference TRBV5-1 and TRBJ2-7, the full variable domain is KAGVTQTPRYLIKTRGQQVTLSCSPISGHRSVSWYQQTPGQGLQFLFEYFSETQRNKGNFPGRFSGRQFSNSRSEMNVSTLELGDSALYLCASSPYGTYEQYFGPGTRLTVT.

The sample holds one count of this clone. The chain carries TRBV2 and TRBJ2-2; D ambiguous. V lost 6 bases, J lost 1 base, and 3 bases lay in between. The CDR3 is made up of 12 amino acids. CDR1 SNHLY and CDR2 FYNNEI come from the germline V gene. The CDR3 nucleotides read TGTGCCAGCAGGGGGAACACCGGGGAGCTGTTTTTT. Translating gives CASRGNTGELFF.

The gene calls are TRBV9 and TRBJ1-1; 7 bases align to TRBD1. The CDR3 consists of 13 residues. Trimming cost V 3 bases and J 4 bases; bases outside gene matches: 3. The germline V gene has CDR1 SGDLS and CDR2 YYNGEE. The CDR3: CASSDGTATEAFF. As DNA, the CDR3 is TGTGCCAGCAGCGACGGGACAGCCACTGAAGCTTTCTTT.

V usage is TRBV5-1 and J usage is TRBJ2-3; TRBD2 aligns across 10 bases. The CDR3 is 15 amino acids. J gave up 6 bases and V 3 bases, and 7 bases lay outside the gene matches. Looked up from germline, CDR1 is SGHRS and CDR2 is YFSETQ. CDR3 DNA: TGCGCCAGCAGCTCGGGACTAGCGACTAGGGATACGCAGTATTTT. It is translated as CASSSGLATRDTQYF.

The CDR3 sequence: CASSPAGGKYEQYF. In DNA form, the CDR3 reads TGTGCCAGCAGCCCCGCGGGGGGGAAATACGAGCAGTACTTC. The genes are TRBV6-5 and TRBJ2-7, with 9 bases matching TRBD2. V dropped 6 bases and J dropped 4; count of bases not matched to a gene: 7. The CDR3 contains 14 residues. CDR1 is MNHEY and CDR2 is SVGAGI in the germline V gene.

DNA for the CDR3: TGTGCCATCAGTGAGTCTGTTACGTCGCGGGAATCAGATACGCAGTATTTT. Protein: CAISESVTSRESDTQYF. The chain combines TRBV10-3 with TRBJ2-3; tentatively, D is TRBD2 (6 bases). Trimming took off 0 bases at V and 4 bases at J, with 17 bases between the two ends. Germline assignment: CDR1 ENHRY and CDR2 SYGVKD. The CDR3 has 17 residues.

The chain joins TRBV11-2 to TRBJ2-1, with 12 nucleotides matching TRBD2. Trimming cost V 3 bases and J 7 bases; bases outside gene matches: 13. The germline V gene has CDR1 SGHAT and CDR2 FQNNGV. There are 18 residues in the CDR3. CDR3 in amino acids: CASSLRLAGARGGNEQFF. The CDR3, as DNA: TGTGCCAGCAGCTTGCGACTAGCGGGAGCAAGGGGGGGGAATGAGCAGTTCTTC.

This clone has more than one count but fewer than ten. The chain is built from TRBV6-5 and TRBJ2-2; weak D call: TRBD1 (6 bases). The CDR3 is 15 amino acids. Germline loops: CDR1 MNHEY, CDR2 SVGAGI. The V and J ends lost 1 base and 2 bases respectively, with 8 bases between them. The CDR3 loop reads CASSYWTDNTGELFF. CDR3 DNA sequence: TGTGCCAGCAGTTACTGGACAGATAACACCGGGGAGCTGTTTTTT.

This clone was seen a single time. The rearrangement uses TRBV11-2 and TRBJ2-3, with 8 bases identical to TRBD2. V shed 3 bases and J 2 bases; nucleotides not matched to a gene: 4. CDR3 length: 15 amino acids. The germline gives CDR1 SGHAT, CDR2 FQNNGV. The CDR3 DNA is TGTGCCAGCAGCTTCAACGGGGGGGACACAGATACGCAGTATTTT. This codes for CASSFNGGDTDTQYF.

V is TRBV5-5 and J is TRBJ1-4; 7 bases agree with TRBD1. The CDR3 runs to 15 residues. CDR1 is SGHKS, CDR2 YYEKEE, per germline (reference sequence). V gave up 4 bases and J gave up 5 bases; unmatched junction bases: 8. CDR3 protein: CASSRGQWENEKLFF. In nucleotides, the CDR3 is TGTGCCAGCAGCAGGGGACAGTGGGAGAATGAAAAACTGTTTTTT.

This clone was detected only once. The chain links TRBV30 to TRBJ1-2; D is possibly TRBD1 (5 bases). Germline values: CDR1 GTSNPN, CDR2 SVGIG (reference sequence). The CDR3 contains 12 residues. Trimming shortened V by 2 bases and J by 4 bases, and 8 bases separated the two germline ends. CDR3 in DNA: TGTGCCTGGAGTACCAGGGCCTATGGCTACACCTTC. It specifies CAWSTRAYGYTF.